This T cell receptor (beta chain) was captured by sequencing in a study of T cells in Graves' hyperthyroidism and ophthalmopathy. Germline V gene lookup returns CDR1 MGHDK and CDR2 SYGVNS. Deletions cut 3 bases from V and 0 bases from J, with 11 bases between. The CDR3 has 15 residues. Uncontrolled infection, other autoimmune disease, pregnancy or lactation led to exclusion. Only a few counts were recorded for this clonotype. Amplified TCR beta CDR3 regions came from RNA transcripts. When the TCR CDR3 underwent first-round RT-PCR, the HTBI primer set was used. TCRdb ran MiXCR on the multiplex PCR reads and lists one entry per CDR3 protein. There are about 340,000 distinct CDR3 sequences in the sample; roughly 21% occur only once, and roughly 52% lies in the top ten.

Sequenced input: blood. The sequence was collected from a woman in her forties or fifties with Graves' hyperthyroidism. The V call is TRBV25-1, the J call TRBJ1-2, with no clear D. The CDR3 region is CASSDRAGANYGYTF. The CDR3 bases are TGTGCCAGCAGTGACCGAGCGGGAGCTAACTATGGCTACACCTTC.